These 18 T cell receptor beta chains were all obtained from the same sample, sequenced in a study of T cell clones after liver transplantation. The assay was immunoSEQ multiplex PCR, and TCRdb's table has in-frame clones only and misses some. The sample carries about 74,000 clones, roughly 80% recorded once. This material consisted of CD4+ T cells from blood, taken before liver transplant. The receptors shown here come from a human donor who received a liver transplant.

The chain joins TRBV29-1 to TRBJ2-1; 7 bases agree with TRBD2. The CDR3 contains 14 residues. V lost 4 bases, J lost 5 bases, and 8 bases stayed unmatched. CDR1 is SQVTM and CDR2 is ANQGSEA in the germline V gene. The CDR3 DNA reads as TGCAGCGTTGGGACGGGCGGGAGCAACAATGAGCAGTTCTTC. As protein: CSVGTGGSNNEQFF.

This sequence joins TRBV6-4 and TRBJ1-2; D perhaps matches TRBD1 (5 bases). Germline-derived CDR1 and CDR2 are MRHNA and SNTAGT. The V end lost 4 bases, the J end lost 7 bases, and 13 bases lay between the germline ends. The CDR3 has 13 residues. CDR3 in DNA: TGTGCCAGCAGTGGGGCAGGGATGCGTGGCTACACCTTC. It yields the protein CASSGAGMRGYTF.

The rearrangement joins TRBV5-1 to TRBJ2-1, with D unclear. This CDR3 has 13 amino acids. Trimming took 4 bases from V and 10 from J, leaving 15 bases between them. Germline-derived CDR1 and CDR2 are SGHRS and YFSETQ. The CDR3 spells CASSPIPSAEQFF. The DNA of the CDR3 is TGCGCCAGCAGCCCGATTCCGTCCGCCGAGCAGTTCTTC.

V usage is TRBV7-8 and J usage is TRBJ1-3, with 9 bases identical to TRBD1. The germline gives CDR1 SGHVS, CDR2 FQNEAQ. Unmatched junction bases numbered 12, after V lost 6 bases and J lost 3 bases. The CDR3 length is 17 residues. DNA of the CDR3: TGTGCCAGCAGATCTACAGGGGGCGCGATCGGTGGAAACACCATATATTTT. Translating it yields CASRSTGGAIGGNTIYF.

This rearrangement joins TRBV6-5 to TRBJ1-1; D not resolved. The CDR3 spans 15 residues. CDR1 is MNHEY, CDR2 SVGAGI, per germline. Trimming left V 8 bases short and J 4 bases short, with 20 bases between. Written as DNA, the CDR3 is TGTGCCAGCGCAAGACGGACCGCTCCGGGCACTGAAGCTTTCTTT. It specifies CASARRTAPGTEAFF.

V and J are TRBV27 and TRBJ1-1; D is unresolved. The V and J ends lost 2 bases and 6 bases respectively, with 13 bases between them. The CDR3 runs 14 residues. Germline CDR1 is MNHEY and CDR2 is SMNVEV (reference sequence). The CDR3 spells CASSLTGRTAEAFF. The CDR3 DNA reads TGTGCCAGCAGTTTAACTGGGAGGACGGCTGAAGCTTTCTTT.

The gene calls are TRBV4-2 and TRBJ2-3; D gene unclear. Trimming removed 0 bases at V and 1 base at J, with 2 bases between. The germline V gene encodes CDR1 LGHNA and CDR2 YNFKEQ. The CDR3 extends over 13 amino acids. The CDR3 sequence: CASSQDRTDTQYF. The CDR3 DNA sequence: TGTGCCAGCAGCCAAGATCGCACAGATACGCAGTATTTT.

The CDR3 region has the DNA TGTGCCAGCAGTGAAGTAGGAAACACCATATATTTT. Amino acids: CASSEVGNTIYF. The chain joins TRBV6-1 to TRBJ1-3; D gene uncertain. Germline V lookup: CDR1 MNHNS, CDR2 SASEGT. The CDR3 spans 12 residues. The V and J ends lost 1 base and 4 bases respectively, with 2 bases between them.

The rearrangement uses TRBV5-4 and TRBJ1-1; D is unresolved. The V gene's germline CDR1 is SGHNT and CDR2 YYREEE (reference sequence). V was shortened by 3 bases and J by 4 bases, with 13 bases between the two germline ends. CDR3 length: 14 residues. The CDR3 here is CASSWRGMGTEAFF. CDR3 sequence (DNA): TGTGCCAGCAGCTGGCGGGGTATGGGCACTGAAGCTTTCTTT.

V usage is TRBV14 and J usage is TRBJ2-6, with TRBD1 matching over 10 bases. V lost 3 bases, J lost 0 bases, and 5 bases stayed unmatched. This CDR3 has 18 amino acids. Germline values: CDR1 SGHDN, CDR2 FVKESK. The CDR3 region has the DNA TGTGCCAGCAGCCAGGCGAGGGACAGGGGCTCTGGGGCCAACGTCCTGACTTTC. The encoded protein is CASSQARDRGSGANVLTF.

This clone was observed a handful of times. In DNA, the CDR3 is TGTGCCAGCAGCTTTGACAGGGAGGCAATTCAGCCCCAGCATTTT. Encoded protein: CASSFDREAIQPQHF. The chain links TRBV5-4 to TRBJ1-5; 7 nucleotides agree with TRBD1. Per the germline V gene, CDR1 is SGHNT and CDR2 is YYREEE (reference sequence). The CDR3 extends over 15 amino acids. The junction had 8 bases not matched to a gene; V was cut back by 2 bases and J by 6 bases.

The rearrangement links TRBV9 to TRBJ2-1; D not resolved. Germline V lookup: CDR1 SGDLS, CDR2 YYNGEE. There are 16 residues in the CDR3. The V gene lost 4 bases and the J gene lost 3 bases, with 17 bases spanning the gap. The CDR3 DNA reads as TGTGCCAGCAGCCCCCCTGACCCGACGGTCTACAATGAGCAGTTCTTC. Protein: CASSPPDPTVYNEQFF.

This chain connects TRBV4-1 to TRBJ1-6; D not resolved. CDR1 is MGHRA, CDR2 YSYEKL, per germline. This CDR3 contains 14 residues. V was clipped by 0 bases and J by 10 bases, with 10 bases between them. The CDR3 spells CASSQDRFGSPLHF. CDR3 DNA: TGCGCCAGCAGCCAAGATCGGTTCGGGTCACCCCTCCACTTT.

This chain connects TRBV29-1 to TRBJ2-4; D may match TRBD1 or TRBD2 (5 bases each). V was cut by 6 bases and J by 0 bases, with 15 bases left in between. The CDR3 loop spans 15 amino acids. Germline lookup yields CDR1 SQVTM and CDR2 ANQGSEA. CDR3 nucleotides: TGCAGCGTCAACGGGACGGCCATAGCCAAAAACATTCAGTACTTC. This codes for CSVNGTAIAKNIQYF.

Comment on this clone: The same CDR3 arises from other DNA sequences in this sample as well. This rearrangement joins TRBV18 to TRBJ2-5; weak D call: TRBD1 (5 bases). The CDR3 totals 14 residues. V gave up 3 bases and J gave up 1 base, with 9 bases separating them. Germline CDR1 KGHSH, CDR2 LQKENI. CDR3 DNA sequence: TGTGCCAGCTCACCGTTGACAGCCCAAGAGACCCAGTACTTC. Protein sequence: CASSPLTAQETQYF.

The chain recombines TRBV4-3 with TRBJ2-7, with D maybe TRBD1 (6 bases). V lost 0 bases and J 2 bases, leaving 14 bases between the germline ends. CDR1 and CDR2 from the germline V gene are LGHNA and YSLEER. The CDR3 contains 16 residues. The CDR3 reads CASSQDLAGDPYEQYF. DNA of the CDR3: TGCGCCAGCAGCCAAGATTTGGCAGGGGATCCCTACGAGCAGTACTTC.

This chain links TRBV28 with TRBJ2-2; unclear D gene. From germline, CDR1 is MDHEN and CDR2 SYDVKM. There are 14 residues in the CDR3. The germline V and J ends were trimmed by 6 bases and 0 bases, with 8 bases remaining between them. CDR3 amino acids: CASRTDTNTGELFF. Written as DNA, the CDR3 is TGTGCCAGCAGGACTGATACGAACACCGGGGAGCTGTTTTTT.

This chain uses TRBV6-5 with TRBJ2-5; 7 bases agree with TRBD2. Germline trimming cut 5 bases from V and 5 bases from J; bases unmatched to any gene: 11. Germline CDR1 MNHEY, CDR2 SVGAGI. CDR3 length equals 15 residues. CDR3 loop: CASSPARAGTETQYF. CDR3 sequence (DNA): TGTGCCAGCAGTCCTGCAAGAGCGGGAACGGAGACCCAGTACTTC.